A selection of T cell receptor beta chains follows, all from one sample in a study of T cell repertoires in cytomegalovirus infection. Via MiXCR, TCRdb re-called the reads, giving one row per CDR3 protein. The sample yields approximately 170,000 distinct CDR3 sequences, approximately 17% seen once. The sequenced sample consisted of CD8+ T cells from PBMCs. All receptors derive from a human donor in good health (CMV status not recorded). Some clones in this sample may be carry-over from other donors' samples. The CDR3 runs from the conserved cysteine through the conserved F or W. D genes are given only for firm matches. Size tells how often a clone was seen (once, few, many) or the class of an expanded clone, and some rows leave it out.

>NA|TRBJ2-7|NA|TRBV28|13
CASSLIPGIEQYF
TGTGCCAGCAGTTTAATCCCAGGAATCGAGCAGTACTTC
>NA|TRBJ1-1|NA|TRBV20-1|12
CSATLAGAEAFF
TGCAGTGCTACTTTGGCCGGAGCTGAAGCTTTCTTT
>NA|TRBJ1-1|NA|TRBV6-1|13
CASSRRGGTEAFF
TGTGCCAGCAGCCGGAGGGGGGGCACTGAAGCTTTCTTT
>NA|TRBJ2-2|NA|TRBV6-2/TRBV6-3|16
CASSYGGAANTGELFF
TGTGCCAGCAGTTACGGGGGGGCCGCGAACACCGGGGAGCTGTTTTTT
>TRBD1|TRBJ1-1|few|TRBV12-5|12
CASAQGETEAFF
TGTGCTAGTGCCCAGGGGGAGACTGAAGCTTTCTTT
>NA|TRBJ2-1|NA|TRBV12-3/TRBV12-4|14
CASSSTDLNNEQFF
TGTGCCAGCAGTTCAACTGATCTGAACAATGAGCAGTTCTTC
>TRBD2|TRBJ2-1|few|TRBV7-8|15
CASSPGGPSIDEQFF
TGTGCCAGCAGCCCGGGGGGGCCGTCGATAGATGAGCAGTTCTTC
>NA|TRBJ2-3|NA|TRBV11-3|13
CASSHRDTDTQYF
TGTGCCAGCAGCCACCGGGACACAGATACGCAGTATTTT
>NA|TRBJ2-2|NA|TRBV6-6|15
CASGSANPNTGELFF
TGTGCCAGTGGAAGCGCCAACCCGAACACCGGGGAGCTGTTTTTT
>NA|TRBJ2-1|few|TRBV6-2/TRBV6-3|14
CASRLRLEDNEQFF
TGTGCCAGCCGCCTAAGACTGGAGGACAATGAGCAGTTCTTC
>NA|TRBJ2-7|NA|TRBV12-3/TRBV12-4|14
CASSSGTDPYEQYF
TGTGCCAGCAGTTCCGGGACGGACCCCTACGAGCAGTACTTC
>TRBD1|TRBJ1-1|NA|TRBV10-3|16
CAISSGQGAGGTEAFF
TGTGCCATCAGCTCCGGACAGGGGGCTGGCGGCACTGAAGCTTTCTTT
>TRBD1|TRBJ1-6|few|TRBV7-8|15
CASSLLETGTPPLHF
TGTGCCAGCAGCTTATTAGAGACAGGGACGCCACCCCTCCACTTT
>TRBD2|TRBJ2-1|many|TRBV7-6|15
CASSPSGSSYNEQFF
TGTGCCAGCAGCCCTAGCGGGAGCTCCTACAATGAGCAGTTCTTC
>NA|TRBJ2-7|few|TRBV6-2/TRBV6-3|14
CASSTPGYSYEQYF
TGTGCCAGCAGTACACCAGGCTACTCCTACGAGCAGTACTTC
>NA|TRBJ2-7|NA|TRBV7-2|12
CASSLKGREQYF
TGTGCCAGCAGCTTAAAGGGTCGCGAGCAGTACTTC
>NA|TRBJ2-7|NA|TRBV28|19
CASSLHLAISGYSSYERYF
TGTGCCAGCAGTTTACACCTGGCTATTAGCGGCTATAGCTCCTACGAGCGGTACTTC
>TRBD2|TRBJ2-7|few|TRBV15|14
CATSPKRESYEQYF
TGTGCCACCAGCCCGAAGCGGGAGAGCTACGAGCAGTACTTC
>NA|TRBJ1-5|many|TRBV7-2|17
CASSLAREQPGNQPQHF
TGTGCCAGCAGCTTAGCAAGGGAGCAGCCAGGAAATCAGCCCCAGCATTTT
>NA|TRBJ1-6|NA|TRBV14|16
CASSHRVPGPYSPLHF
TGTGCCAGCAGCCATCGGGTCCCGGGACCTTATTCACCCCTCCACTTT
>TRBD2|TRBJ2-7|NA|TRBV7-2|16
CASSLNSAGGAYEQYF
TGTGCCAGCAGCTTAAATAGTGCGGGAGGCGCCTACGAGCAGTACTTC
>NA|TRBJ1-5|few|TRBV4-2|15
CASSQAVGDGQPQHF
TGTGCCAGCAGCCAAGCAGTCGGGGACGGCCAGCCCCAGCATTTT
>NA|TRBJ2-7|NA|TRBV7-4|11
CASSLSSEQYF
TGTGCCAGCAGCTTGAGCAGCGAGCAGTACTTC
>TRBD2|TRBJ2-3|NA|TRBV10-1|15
CASSRLAGEGDTQYF
TGCGCCAGCAGTAGACTAGCGGGAGAGGGAGATACGCAGTATTTT
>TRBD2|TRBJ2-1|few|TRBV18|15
CASSPIAGDYNEQFF
TGTGCCAGCTCACCAATAGCGGGAGACTACAATGAGCAGTTCTTC
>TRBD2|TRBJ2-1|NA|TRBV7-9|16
CASRPTSGPSYNEQFF
TGTGCCAGCAGACCAACTAGCGGCCCCTCCTACAATGAGCAGTTCTTC
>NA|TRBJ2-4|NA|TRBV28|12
CASSPDFDIQYF
TGTGCCAGCAGTCCGGACTTTGACATTCAGTACTTC